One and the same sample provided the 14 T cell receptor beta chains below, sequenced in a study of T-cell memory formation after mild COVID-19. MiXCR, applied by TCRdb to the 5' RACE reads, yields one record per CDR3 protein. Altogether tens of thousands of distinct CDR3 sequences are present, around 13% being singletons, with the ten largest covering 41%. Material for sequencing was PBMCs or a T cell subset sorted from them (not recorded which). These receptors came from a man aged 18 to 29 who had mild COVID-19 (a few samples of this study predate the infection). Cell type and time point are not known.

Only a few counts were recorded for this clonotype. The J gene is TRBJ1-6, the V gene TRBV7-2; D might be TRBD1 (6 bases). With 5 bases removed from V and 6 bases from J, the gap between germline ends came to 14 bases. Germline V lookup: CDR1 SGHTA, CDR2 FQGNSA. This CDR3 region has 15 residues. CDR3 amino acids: CASSQDDRINSPLHF. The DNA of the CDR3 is TGTGCCAGCAGCCAGGACGACAGGATTAATTCACCCCTCCACTTT.

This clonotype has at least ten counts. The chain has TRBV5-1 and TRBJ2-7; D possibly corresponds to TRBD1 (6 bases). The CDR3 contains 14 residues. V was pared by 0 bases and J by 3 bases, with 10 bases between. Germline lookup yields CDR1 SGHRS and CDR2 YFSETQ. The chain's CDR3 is CASSLAQGDYEQYF. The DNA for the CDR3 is TGCGCCAGCAGCTTGGCACAGGGTGACTACGAGCAGTACTTC.

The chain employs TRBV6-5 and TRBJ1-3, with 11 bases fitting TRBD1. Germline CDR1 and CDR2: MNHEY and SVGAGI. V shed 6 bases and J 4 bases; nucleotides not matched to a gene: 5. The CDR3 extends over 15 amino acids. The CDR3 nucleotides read TGTGCCAGCAGCCTGGGACAGGGGGTAGGAAACACCATATATTTT. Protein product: CASSLGQGVGNTIYF.

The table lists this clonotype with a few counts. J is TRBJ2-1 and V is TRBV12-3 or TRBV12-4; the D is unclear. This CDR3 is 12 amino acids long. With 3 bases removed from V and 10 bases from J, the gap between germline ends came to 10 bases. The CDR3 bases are TGTGCCAGCAGTTTCCGGAGTGAGGAGCAGTTCTTC. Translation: CASSFRSEEQFF.

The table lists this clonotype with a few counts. The CDR3 loop is CASSKVGGSDTQYF. The CDR3 region has the DNA TGTGCCAGCAGCAAAGTAGGGGGCTCAGATACGCAGTATTTT. The rearrangement joins TRBV21-1 to TRBJ2-3; whether TRBD1, the table's D call, matches the DNA was not checked. TRBV21-1 is flagged as a pseudogene. This CDR3 region has 14 residues.

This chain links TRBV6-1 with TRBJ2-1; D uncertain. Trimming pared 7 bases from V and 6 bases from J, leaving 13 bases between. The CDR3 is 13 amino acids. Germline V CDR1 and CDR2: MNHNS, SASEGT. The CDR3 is CASIRAPPNEQFF. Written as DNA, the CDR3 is TGTGCCAGCATCCGGGCCCCGCCCAATGAGCAGTTCTTC.

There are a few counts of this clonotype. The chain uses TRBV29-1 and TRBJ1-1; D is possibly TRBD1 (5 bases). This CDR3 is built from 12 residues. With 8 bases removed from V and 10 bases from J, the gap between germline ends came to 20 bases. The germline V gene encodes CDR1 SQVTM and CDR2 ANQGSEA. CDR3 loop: CSPGHLPGSAFF. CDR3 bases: TGCAGCCCAGGACACCTCCCAGGTTCAGCTTTCTTT.

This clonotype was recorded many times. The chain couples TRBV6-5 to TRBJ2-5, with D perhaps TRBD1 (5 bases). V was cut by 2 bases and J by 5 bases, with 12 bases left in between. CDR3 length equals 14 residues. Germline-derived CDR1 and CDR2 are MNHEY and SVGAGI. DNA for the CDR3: TGTGCCAGCAGTTACATGTGGGGCTGGGAGACCCAGTACTTC. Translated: CASSYMWGWETQYF.

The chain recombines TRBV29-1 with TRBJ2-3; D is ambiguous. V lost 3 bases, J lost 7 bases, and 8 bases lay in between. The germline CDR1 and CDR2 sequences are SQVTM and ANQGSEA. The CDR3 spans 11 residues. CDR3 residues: CSVDTVNTQYF. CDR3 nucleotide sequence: TGCAGCGTTGATACGGTGAATACGCAGTATTTT.

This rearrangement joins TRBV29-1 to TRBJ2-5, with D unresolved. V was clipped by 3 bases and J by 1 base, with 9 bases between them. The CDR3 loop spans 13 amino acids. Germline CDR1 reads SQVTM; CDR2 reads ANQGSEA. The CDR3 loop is CSVDGNVQETQYF. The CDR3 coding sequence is TGCAGCGTTGACGGAAACGTCCAAGAGACCCAGTACTTC.

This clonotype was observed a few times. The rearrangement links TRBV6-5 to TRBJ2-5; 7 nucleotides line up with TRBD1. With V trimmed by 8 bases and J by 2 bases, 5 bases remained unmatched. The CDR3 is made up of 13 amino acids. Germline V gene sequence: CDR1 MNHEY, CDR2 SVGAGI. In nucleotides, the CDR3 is TGTGCCAGCCTAGGGGGCGGTCAAGAGACCCAGTACTTC. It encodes CASLGGGQETQYF.

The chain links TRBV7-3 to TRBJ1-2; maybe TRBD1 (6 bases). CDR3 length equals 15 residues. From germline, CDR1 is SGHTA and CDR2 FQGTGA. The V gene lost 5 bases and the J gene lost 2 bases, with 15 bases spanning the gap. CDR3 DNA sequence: TGTGCCAGCAGCGCAACGGGTACAGGGAACTATGGCTACACCTTC. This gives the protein CASSATGTGNYGYTF.

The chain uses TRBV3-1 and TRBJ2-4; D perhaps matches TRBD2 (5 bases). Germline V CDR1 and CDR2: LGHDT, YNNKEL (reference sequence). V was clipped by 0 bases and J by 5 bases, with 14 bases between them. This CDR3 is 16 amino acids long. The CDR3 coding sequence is TGTGCCAGCAGCCAAGATAGGACCCACGGGGAAAACATTCAGTACTTC. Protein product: CASSQDRTHGENIQYF.

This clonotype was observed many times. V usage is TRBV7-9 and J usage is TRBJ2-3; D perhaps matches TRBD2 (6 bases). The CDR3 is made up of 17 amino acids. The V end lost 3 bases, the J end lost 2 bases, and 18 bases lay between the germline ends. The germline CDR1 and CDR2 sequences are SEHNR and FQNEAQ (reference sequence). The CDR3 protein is CASSLGTLPVTTDTQYF. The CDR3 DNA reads TGTGCCAGCAGCTTGGGGACTCTACCTGTCACCACAGATACGCAGTATTTT.